A single sample gave rise to the 2 T cell receptor beta chains below, sequenced in a study of T-cell reconstitution after alpha-beta-depleted transplantation in children. Unique molecular identifiers were used in preparing the TCRbeta library. TCRdb passed the PCR reads through MiXCR, listing each CDR3 protein once. The table records some 95,000 distinct CDR3 sequences, more than 20% of them present only once. Sequenced material: PBMCs, taken before TCRalphabeta/CD19-depleted stem cell transplant. These receptors came from a boy aged 2 to 10 with acute lymphoblastic leukemia, due to receive a stem cell transplant.

The chain links TRBV30 to TRBJ1-1; 7 positions agree with TRBD1. J was trimmed by 5 bases and V by 7 bases; bases with no gene match: 7. Germline V gives CDR1 GTSNPN, CDR2 SVGIG (reference sequence). This CDR3 contains 12 residues. CDR3 residues: CASDRVGTEAFF. The CDR3 nucleotides are TGTGCCTCAGACAGGGTTGGGACTGAAGCTTTCTTT.

This clonotype came up a few times. The chain uses TRBV3-1 and TRBJ2-7; possibly TRBD1 for D (6 bases). The germline CDR1 and CDR2 sequences are LGHDT and YNNKEL (reference sequence). This CDR3 contains 16 residues. Trimming removed 0 bases from V and 4 bases from J, with 16 bases in between. DNA for the CDR3: TGTGCCAGCAGCCAAGATACGGGACACGGGCTATACGAGCAGTACTTC. Its protein is CASSQDTGHGLYEQYF.